This TCR beta chain stems from a study of blood T cell repertoires in COVID-19. Study-level information: PBMCs, B-cell-depleted T cells, or T cells provided the cDNA or gDNA that made up the material.

CDR3 length: 15 residues. Germline-derived CDR1 and CDR2 are SGHNT and YYREEE (reference sequence). Trimming removed 0 bases from V and 7 bases from J, with 14 bases in between. Profiling relied on immunoSEQ multiplex PCR, and the TCRdb table lists in-frame clones only, not all of them. Seen here are fewer than 150,000 clones, 84% observed once, and the top ten hold roughly 4.3%. The sample consisted of PBMCs or T cells enriched from blood (not recorded which). V and J are TRBV5-4 and TRBJ2-1, with D maybe TRBD1 (7 bases). The clonotype originates from a man aged 45-65 years in a cohort exposed to, infected with or recovered from COVID-19 (not recorded which). CDR3 residues: CASSLDPGGINEQFF. The CDR3 nucleotides read TGTGCCAGCAGCTTGGACCCAGGGGGGATAAATGAGCAGTTCTTC.